The clone carrying this TCR beta chain was detected only once. The antigen is undetermined. PCR involved 60 Vbeta and 13 Jbeta primers. TCRdb's copy holds only in-frame clones and misses some; the assay was immunoSEQ multiplex PCR. The table lists 95,000 to 150,000 clones, less than 90% of them singletons, with under 0.3% in the top ten. This specimen belongs to a study of cytomegalovirus exposure and HLA in healthy donors. The ends lost 4 bases at V and 5 bases at J; junction bases unmatched: 8. CDR3 length equals 16 residues. Germline values: CDR1 LNHDA, CDR2 SQIVND (reference sequence). Whole-study results and caveats: Productive status was seen about 90% or about 30% of the time for most TCR beta V segments in an earlier analysis. Owing to their indistinguishability, certain V segments, notably TRBV6-2 and TRBV6-3, were excluded. A missense DCLRE1C variant was associated with V- and J-gene trimming of TCR beta chains in a later analysis, and an independent cohort replicated the association.

V gene TRBV19 combines with J gene TRBJ1-4; the match to TRBD1 covers 9 bases. The sequence derives from a man between 50 and 59 years old in good health and CMV-seronegative. Sequenced sample: PBMCs. The CDR3 sequence: CASSTTGTGKNEKLFF. The DNA for the CDR3 is TGTGCCAGTAGTACCACCGGGACAGGGAAAAATGAAAAACTGTTTTTT.